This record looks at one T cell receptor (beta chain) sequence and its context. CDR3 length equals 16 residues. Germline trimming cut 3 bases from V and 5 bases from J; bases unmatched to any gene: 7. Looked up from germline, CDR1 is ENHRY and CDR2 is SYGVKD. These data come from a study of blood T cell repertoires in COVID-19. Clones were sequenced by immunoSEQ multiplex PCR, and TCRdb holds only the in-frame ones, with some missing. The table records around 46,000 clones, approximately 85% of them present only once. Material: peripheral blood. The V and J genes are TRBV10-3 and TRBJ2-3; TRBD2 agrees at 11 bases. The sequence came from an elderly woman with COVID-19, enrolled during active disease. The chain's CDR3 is CAISDATSGAVDTQYF. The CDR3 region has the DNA TGTGCCATCAGTGACGCGACTAGCGGGGCAGTAGATACGCAGTATTTT.